One T cell receptor (beta chain) is described in this entry. What it recognizes is unknown. This sample was taken from a study of identifying expanded T cells in peripheral blood. Whole-study findings and limits: About 1.2 clones differed between technical replicates, versus roughly 16 and 20 over time. Two-week clone count variance significantly increased as total template count grew.

No infections or other immune events were documented during collection. The CDR3 contains 14 residues. TCRdb's copy holds only in-frame clones and misses some; the assay was immunoSEQ multiplex PCR. Among about 100,000 clones listed, 88% were seen once. The specimen was blood. This TCR was recovered from a person between 18 and 69 years old in good health. This chain links TRBV12-2 with TRBJ1-6. TRBV12-2 is tagged as a pseudogene. The DNA of the CDR3 is TGTGCAAGTCGCTTATCGCGAGCAAATTCACCCCTCCACTTT. Translation: CASRLSRANSPLHF.